The T cell receptor beta chain under discussion was sequenced for a study of cytomegalovirus exposure and HLA in healthy donors. The overall study: A subsequent analysis stated that the approximately 120 validation repertoires were run on the same platform as the approximately 610 first-cohort repertoires.

J lost 2 bases, V lost 3 bases, and 13 bases had no gene match. Per the germline V gene, CDR1 is LNHDA and CDR2 is SQIVND (reference sequence). The CDR3 contains 18 residues. The method was immunoSEQ multiplex PCR; TCRdb's version includes in-frame clones alone and lacks a portion of them. The profile shows 150,000 to 170,000 clones, approximately 86% of them singletons. The rearrangement links TRBV19 to TRBJ2-3; 8 bases line up with TRBD1. The sequence came from a man aged 18 to 30 in good health and CMV-seropositive. The material sequenced was PBMCs. In DNA form, the CDR3 reads TGTGCCAGTAGTATGGCTTTTTGGGACAGGACTCCCACAGATACGCAGTATTTT. It is translated as CASSMAFWDRTPTDTQYF.